The clone carrying this TCR beta chain was seen a single time. This record comes from a study of blood T cell repertoires in COVID-19. The overall study: Sites across the United States, Italy and Spain contributed samples from acute and convalescent COVID-19.

Assay: immunoSEQ multiplex PCR; the TCRdb copy retains only in-frame clones and omits some. The data show over 300,000 clones, nearly 90% seen once. Germline CDR1 is SGHRS and CDR2 is YFSETQ. The length of the CDR3 is 16 residues. The ends lost 0 bases at V and 10 bases at J; junction bases unmatched: 10. V and J are TRBV5-1 and TRBJ2-1; 10 bases are a match to TRBD2. Specimen: peripheral blood. This sequence was found in a man aged 18 to 35 with active or convalescent COVID-19. The CDR3 sequence is CASSLAPSGGASEQFF. CDR3 nucleotide sequence: TGCGCCAGCAGCTTGGCCCCGAGCGGGGGGGCATCCGAGCAGTTCTTC.